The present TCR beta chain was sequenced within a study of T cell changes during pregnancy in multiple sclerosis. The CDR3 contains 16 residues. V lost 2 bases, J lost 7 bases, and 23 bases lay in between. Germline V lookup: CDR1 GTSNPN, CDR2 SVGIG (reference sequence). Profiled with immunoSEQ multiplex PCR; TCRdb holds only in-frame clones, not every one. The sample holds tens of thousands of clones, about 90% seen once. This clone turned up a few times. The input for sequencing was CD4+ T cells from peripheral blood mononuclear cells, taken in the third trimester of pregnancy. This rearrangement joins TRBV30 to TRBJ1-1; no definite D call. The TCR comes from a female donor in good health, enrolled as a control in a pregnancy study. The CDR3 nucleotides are TGTGCCTGGAGTCCTCTTGGAGGGCTTAGCGGTTATGAAGCTTTCTTT. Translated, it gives CAWSPLGGLSGYEAFF.